The present T cell receptor beta chain was sequenced within a study of blood T cell repertoires in COVID-19. Across the study: Both acute and convalescent COVID-19 samples were obtained from the United States, Italy and Spain. T cells, B-cell-depleted T cells, or PBMCs provided the cDNA or gDNA that served as material.

The authors' processing: Estimation of nucleated cell counts was performed using reference gene primer amplification. TCRdb's table, derived via immunoSEQ multiplex PCR, lists solely in-frame clones and lacks some. The V and J calls and clone size come from that table; D and trimming were worked out from the DNA. The top ten hold 28% of the sample, which has 50,000 to 65,000 clones, roughly 71% seen once. The germline V gene encodes CDR1 SNHLY and CDR2 FYNNEI. The CDR3 consists of 15 residues. With 7 bases clipped from V and 7 bases from J, the junction kept 14 bases outside the gene matches. The chain has TRBV2 and TRBJ2-3; 7 bases agree with TRBD2. Sequencing was done on a sample of peripheral blood. This receptor was obtained from a woman at least 80 years old with acute or convalescent COVID-19. The CDR3 DNA is TGTGCCAGCATTGGACTAGTGGGGCCGGGGAATACGCAGTATTTT. Its translation: CASIGLVGPGNTQYF.